The 5 T cell receptor beta chains below come from one sample, sequenced in a study of OX40 agonist ivuxolimab in advanced cancers. The table came from immunoSEQ multiplex PCR; TCRdb's copy has only in-frame clones and leaves some out. The sample carries approximately 37,000 clones, about four fifths recorded once. Specimen: CD4+ or CD8+ T cells sorted from blood, collected in a trial of the OX40 agonist ivuxolimab. The receptor set was obtained from an adult with an advanced solid tumor such as melanoma, head and neck, liver or kidney cancer.

The chain is built from TRBV6-1 and TRBJ2-3; 9 nucleotides align to TRBD2. The CDR3 consists of 18 residues. Germline V gene sequence: CDR1 MNHNS, CDR2 SASEGT. V lost 1 base to trimming and J lost 1 base; unmatched junction nucleotides: 9. As DNA, the CDR3 is TGTGCCAGCAGTGAAGTGGGAGCGGGGGGACCCCGCACAGATACGCAGTATTTT. Translating gives CASSEVGAGGPRTDTQYF.

In DNA, the CDR3 is TGTGCCAGCAGTCCCCAGGGTAGGGCTGAAGCTTTCTTT. Amino acid sequence: CASSPQGRAEAFF. This rearrangement joins TRBV2 to TRBJ1-1, with a weak D call TRBD1 (5 bases). From germline, CDR1 is SNHLY and CDR2 FYNNEI. The CDR3 covers 13 residues. Deletions cut 5 bases from V and 6 bases from J, with 13 bases between.

This clone was seen only a few times. The J gene is TRBJ1-6, the V gene TRBV4-1, with D maybe TRBD1 (6 bases). Germline V lookup: CDR1 MGHRA, CDR2 YSYEKL. The CDR3 is 14 residues long. Trimming shortened V by 0 bases and J by 15 bases, and 15 bases separated the two germline ends. The CDR3 sequence: CASSQDNSGVHLHF. CDR3 in DNA: TGCGCCAGCAGCCAAGACAACTCAGGGGTTCACCTCCACTTT.

The chain combines TRBV28 with TRBJ2-3; D remains ambiguous. Looked up from germline, CDR1 is MDHEN and CDR2 is SYDVKM. This CDR3 spans 13 amino acids. V dropped 6 bases and J dropped 2 bases, with 9 bases sitting between them. For the CDR3, the DNA is TGTGCCAGCAGGGGTCCCCTCACAGATACGCAGTATTTT. It translates to CASRGPLTDTQYF. Supplemented by reference TRBV28 and TRBJ2-3, the full variable domain reads DVKVTQSSRYLVKRTGEKVFLECVQDMDHENMFWYRQDPGLGLRLIYFSYDVKMKEKGDIPEGYSVSREKKERFSLILESASTNQTSMYLCASRGPLTDTQYFGPGTRLTVL.

V and J are TRBV5-5 and TRBJ1-1, with D possibly being TRBD1 (5 bases). V was clipped by 4 bases and J by 4 bases, with 17 bases between them. Germline-derived CDR1 and CDR2 are SGHKS and YYEKEE (reference sequence). This CDR3 is built from 15 residues. CDR3 coding DNA: TGTGCCAGCAGCAACCCCGGGGAAAGGGGCACTGAAGCTTTCTTT. The encoded protein is CASSNPGERGTEAFF.